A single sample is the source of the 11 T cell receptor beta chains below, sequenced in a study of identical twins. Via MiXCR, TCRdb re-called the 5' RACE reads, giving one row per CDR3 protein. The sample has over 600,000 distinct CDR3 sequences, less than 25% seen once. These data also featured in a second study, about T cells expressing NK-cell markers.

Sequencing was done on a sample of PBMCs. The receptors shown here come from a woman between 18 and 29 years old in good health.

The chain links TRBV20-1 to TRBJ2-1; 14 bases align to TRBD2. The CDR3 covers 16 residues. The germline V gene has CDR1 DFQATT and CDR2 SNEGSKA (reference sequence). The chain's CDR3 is CTFKGRLAGGKNEQFF. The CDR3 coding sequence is TGCACCTTTAAAGGGCGACTAGCGGGAGGGAAAAATGAGCAGTTCTTC.

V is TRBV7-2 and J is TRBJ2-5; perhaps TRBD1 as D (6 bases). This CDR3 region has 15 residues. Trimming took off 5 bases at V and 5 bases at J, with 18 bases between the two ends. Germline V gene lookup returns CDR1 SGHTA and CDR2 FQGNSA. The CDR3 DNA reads TGTGCCAGCAGCGGTACCGGGACACAGTGGGAGACCCAGTACTTC. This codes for CASSGTGTQWETQYF.

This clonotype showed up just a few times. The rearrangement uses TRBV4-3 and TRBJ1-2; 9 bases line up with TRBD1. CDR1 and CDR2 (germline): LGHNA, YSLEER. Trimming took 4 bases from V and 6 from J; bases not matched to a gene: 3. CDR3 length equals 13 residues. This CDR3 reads CASSRDRENGYTF. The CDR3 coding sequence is TGCGCCAGCAGCCGGGACAGGGAAAATGGCTACACCTTC.

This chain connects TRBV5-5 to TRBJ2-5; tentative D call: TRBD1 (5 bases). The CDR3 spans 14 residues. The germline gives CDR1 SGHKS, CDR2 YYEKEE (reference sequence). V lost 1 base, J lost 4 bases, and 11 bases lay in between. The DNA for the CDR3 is TGTGCCAGCAGCTTGAGACAGACAGTAGAGACCCAGTACTTC. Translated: CASSLRQTVETQYF.

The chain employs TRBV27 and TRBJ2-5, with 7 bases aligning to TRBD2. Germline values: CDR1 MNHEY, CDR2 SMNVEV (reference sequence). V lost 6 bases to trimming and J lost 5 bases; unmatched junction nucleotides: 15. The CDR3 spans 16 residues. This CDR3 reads CASSPGGGRARETQYF. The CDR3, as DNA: TGTGCCAGCAGCCCTGGGGGAGGGAGGGCCCGCGAGACCCAGTACTTC.

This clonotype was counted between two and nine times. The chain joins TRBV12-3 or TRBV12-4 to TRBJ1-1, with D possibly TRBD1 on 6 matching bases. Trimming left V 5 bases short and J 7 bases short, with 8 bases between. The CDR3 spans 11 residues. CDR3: CASSVDSEAFF. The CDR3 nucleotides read TGTGCCAGCAGTGTGGACAGTGAAGCTTTCTTT.

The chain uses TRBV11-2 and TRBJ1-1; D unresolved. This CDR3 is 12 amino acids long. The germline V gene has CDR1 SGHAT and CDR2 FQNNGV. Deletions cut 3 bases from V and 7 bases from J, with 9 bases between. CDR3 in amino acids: CASSFVTDEAFF. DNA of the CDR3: TGTGCCAGCAGCTTTGTAACCGATGAAGCTTTCTTT. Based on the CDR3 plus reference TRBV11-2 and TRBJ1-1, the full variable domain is EAGVAQSPRYKIIEKRQSVAFWCNPISGHATLYWYQQILGQGPKLLIQFQNNGVVDDSQLPKDRFSAERLKGVDSTLKIQPAKLEDSAVYLCASSFVTDEAFFGQGTRLTVV.

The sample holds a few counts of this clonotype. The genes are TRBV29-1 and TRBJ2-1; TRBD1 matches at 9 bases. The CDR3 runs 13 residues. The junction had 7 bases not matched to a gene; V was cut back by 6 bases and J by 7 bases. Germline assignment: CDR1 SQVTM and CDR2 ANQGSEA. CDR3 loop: CSVSQGAGNEQFF. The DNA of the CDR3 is TGCAGCGTGTCACAGGGGGCTGGGAATGAGCAGTTCTTC.

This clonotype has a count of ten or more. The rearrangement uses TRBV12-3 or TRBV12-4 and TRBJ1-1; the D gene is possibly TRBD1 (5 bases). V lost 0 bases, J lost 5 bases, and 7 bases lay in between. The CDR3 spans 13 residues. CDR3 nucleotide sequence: TGTGCCAGCAGTTTAGCCAGGGCGACTGAAGCTTTCTTT. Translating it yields CASSLARATEAFF.

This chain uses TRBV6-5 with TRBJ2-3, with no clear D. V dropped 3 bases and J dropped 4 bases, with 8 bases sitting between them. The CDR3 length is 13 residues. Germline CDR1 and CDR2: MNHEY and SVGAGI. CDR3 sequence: CASSYPGSDTQYF. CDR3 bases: TGTGCCAGCAGTTATCCCGGCTCAGATACGCAGTATTTT.

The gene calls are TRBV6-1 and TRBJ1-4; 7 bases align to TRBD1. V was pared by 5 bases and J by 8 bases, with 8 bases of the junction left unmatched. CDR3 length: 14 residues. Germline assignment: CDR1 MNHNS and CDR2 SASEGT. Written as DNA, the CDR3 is TGTGCCAGCAGTATGACAGGGAGAGGGGAAAAACTGTTTTTT. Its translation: CASSMTGRGEKLFF.